This T cell receptor beta chain was observed in a study of CD8 T cells in ankylosing spondylitis. General observations from the study: Disease-linked clones, CD8+, were relatively rare in peripheral blood. A TCR beta motif of several highly homologous variants seemed to mark ankylosing spondylitis blood. Before this, some motif variants had been reported in reactive arthritis synovial fluid and blood. Within matched ankylosing spondylitis synovial fluid, disease-linked clones were reportedly significantly enriched.

Generation of TCR beta libraries employed quantitative 5'-RACE incorporating molecular barcodes. From the 5' RACE reads, TCRdb called clonotypes with MiXCR, one entry per CDR3 protein. The sample contains some 840,000 distinct CDR3 sequences, about 10% of which appear only once. Trimming removed 2 bases at V and 7 bases at J, with 12 bases between. The CDR3 sequence is 14 residues long. Per germline, CDR1 SGHAT and CDR2 FQNNGV. Details on this clonotype: The antigen remains unidentified.

The TCR originated in a male donor with ankylosing spondylitis. The V gene is TRBV11-2, the J gene TRBJ2-1; D call uncertain. Sequences were obtained from blood, either unsorted or a sorted T cell fraction (not recorded which). The DNA of the CDR3 is TGTGCCAGCAGCTTATTCTCAGGCAAAAATGAGCAGTTCTTC. Translated, it gives CASSLFSGKNEQFF.